These 9 T cell receptor beta chains share one sample of origin, sequenced in a study of blood T cell repertoires in COVID-19 (dated by TCRdb to the early 2020s). Receptors were amplified or captured by the immunoSEQ multiplex PCR assay. TCRdb's version of the immuneACCESS table is confined to in-frame rearrangements and falls short of the full clone set. An unresolved V gene accounts for under half of the shortfall where checked; the remainder is of unknown origin. This sample lists around 130,000 clones; less than 90% were detected once. Approximately 3.9% of the sample comes from the top ten. The sequenced sample was PBMCs or T cells enriched from blood (not recorded which). Receptor source: a woman in her 30s who had recovered from COVID-19.

The rearrangement links TRBV28 to TRBJ1-1, with D possibly TRBD1 on 6 matching bases. Per germline, CDR1 MDHEN and CDR2 SYDVKM. This CDR3 region has 13 residues. V lost 2 bases and J lost 6, with 10 bases in between. The CDR3 sequence is CASSLVKGAEAFF. Written as DNA, the CDR3 is TGTGCCAGCAGTTTAGTCAAGGGGGCTGAAGCTTTCTTT.

The chain combines TRBV27 with TRBJ2-5; D possibly corresponds to TRBD2 (5 bases). The CDR3 covers 15 residues. Trimming took 5 bases from V and 2 from J, leaving 15 bases between them. Germline CDR1 MNHEY, CDR2 SMNVEV (reference sequence). CDR3: CASSDLGEGQETQYF. The CDR3 DNA reads as TGTGCCAGCAGTGACCTTGGAGAGGGTCAAGAGACCCAGTACTTC.

The rearrangement joins TRBV4-1 to TRBJ1-5; D gene ambiguous. The germline V gene encodes CDR1 MGHRA and CDR2 YSYEKL. V dropped 6 bases and J dropped 4 bases, with 16 bases sitting between them. This CDR3 comprises 15 residues. The CDR3 region is CASRLVGKGNQPQHF. In DNA form, the CDR3 reads TGCGCCAGCAGACTAGTGGGCAAGGGAAATCAGCCCCAGCATTTT.

The V and J genes are TRBV30 and TRBJ2-3; D is uncertain. The germline V gene has CDR1 GTSNPN and CDR2 SVGIG (reference sequence). The CDR3 has 13 amino acids. Trimming cost V 4 bases and J 5 bases, with 13 bases left between them. This chain's CDR3 is CAWTHPGGDTQYF. CDR3 nucleotides: TGTGCCTGGACCCATCCGGGTGGAGATACGCAGTATTTT.

This clone showed up just once. The CDR3 DNA reads TGTGCCAGCAGCGCTAGCGGGAGGCCCACTGTGGAAGGCGGGGAGCTGTTTTTT. Translated: CASSASGRPTVEGGELFF. The chain links TRBV7-9 to TRBJ2-2; 11 bases match TRBD2. J gave up 7 bases and V 5 bases, and 15 bases lay outside the gene matches. Looked up from germline, CDR1 is SEHNR and CDR2 is FQNEAQ (reference sequence). CDR3 size: 18 residues.

This clone appeared a single time. V gene TRBV9 combines with J gene TRBJ2-7; 7 nucleotides match TRBD2. After removal of 3 bases from V and 3 bases from J, the junction contained 9 bases not matched to a gene. Germline values: CDR1 SGDLS, CDR2 YYNGEE. This CDR3 is built from 15 residues. The chain's CDR3 is CASSEGLSNDYEQYF. CDR3 DNA sequence: TGTGCCAGCAGCGAGGGACTATCAAACGACTACGAGCAGTACTTC.

The chain joins TRBV7-2 to TRBJ2-7, with 11 bases that match TRBD1. CDR3 length equals 15 residues. Germline V gene sequence: CDR1 SGHTA, CDR2 FQGNSA. V shed 3 bases, J shed 6 bases, and the junction held 7 bases outside the gene matches. This CDR3 reads CASSFPGTGGTEQYF. In nucleotides, the CDR3 is TGTGCCAGCAGCTTCCCCGGGACAGGGGGTACCGAGCAGTACTTC.

The rearrangement links TRBV15 to TRBJ1-5; tentative D call: TRBD1 (5 bases). This CDR3 has 17 residues. Germline CDR1 and CDR2: LNHNV and YYDKDF (reference sequence). V was shortened by 1 base and J by 0 bases, with 13 bases between the two germline ends. Written as DNA, the CDR3 is TGTGCCACCAGCAGAGTCGCGGGGGAACATAGCAATCAGCCCCAGCATTTT. Translated: CATSRVAGEHSNQPQHF.

The rearrangement joins TRBV9 to TRBJ1-2, with D possibly being TRBD1 (5 bases). This CDR3 has 17 residues. Germline V CDR1 and CDR2: SGDLS, YYNGEE. V lost 0 bases, J lost 0 bases, and 15 bases lay in between. The CDR3 DNA is TGTGCCAGCAGCGTAGCTAGGTGGGGCGTGACTAACTATGGCTACACCTTC. Protein: CASSVARWGVTNYGYTF.